These 2 T cell receptor beta chains originate from one sample sequenced in a study of blood T cell repertoires in COVID-19. Sequencing was performed with immunoSEQ multiplex PCR; in TCRdb, only in-frame clones are kept and a portion is missing. The table includes more than 100,000 clones, 88% detected once. The material sequenced was peripheral blood. These receptors originate from a woman aged 45-65 years with active or convalescent COVID-19.

This chain uses TRBV5-1 with TRBJ2-1; D might be TRBD2 (5 bases). This CDR3 has 15 amino acids. Trimming left V 7 bases short and J 1 base short, with 15 bases between. The germline CDR1 and CDR2 sequences are SGHRS and YFSETQ. The CDR3 reads CASSPLAGSYNEQFF. The CDR3 DNA reads as TGCGCCAGCTCCCCTTTGGCGGGTTCCTACAATGAGCAGTTCTTC.

The rearrangement uses TRBV10-3 and TRBJ2-7; TRBD1 agrees at 8 bases. The CDR3 is made up of 16 amino acids. J lost 2 bases, V lost 2 bases, and 8 bases had no gene match. The germline gives CDR1 ENHRY, CDR2 SYGVKD. The CDR3: CAISEPRDRSTYEQYF. For the CDR3, the DNA is TGTGCCATCAGTGAGCCGCGGGACAGGTCAACCTACGAGCAGTACTTC.